The clone carrying this T cell receptor beta chain was observed a handful of times. Germline CDR1 SGHTA, CDR2 FQGNSA. This CDR3 is 14 amino acids long. Losses at the gene ends were 6 bases for V and 6 bases for J; bases not matched to a gene: 6. This record belongs to a study of T cells after yellow fever vaccination. Each CDR3 protein is one row after TCRdb ran MiXCR on the 5' RACE reads. Counted here are around 340,000 distinct CDR3 sequences, approximately 13% occurring once; the ten biggest clones make up about 3%. The chain carries TRBV7-2 and TRBJ2-2, with 8 bases that match TRBD2. Sequenced material: CD4+ T cells sorted from PBMCs, taken 15 days after the yellow fever booster vaccination. This receptor was obtained from a man between 18 and 35 years old who received the YFV17D yellow fever vaccine. CDR3 sequence (DNA): TGTGCCAGCAGTCAGCGGGGGAGGTCCGGGGAGCTGTTTTTT. It specifies CASSQRGRSGELFF.